What follows is one TCR beta chain and its context. Here immunoSEQ multiplex PCR was the method, and the copy in TCRdb shows in-frame clones only, minus some. The profile shows about 53,000 clones, approximately 84% of them singletons. The data derive from a study of OX40 agonist ivuxolimab in advanced cancers. This clonotype was obtained from an adult with an advanced solid tumor such as melanoma, head and neck, liver or kidney cancer. The sample consisted of CD4+ or CD8+ T cells sorted from blood, taken in a trial of the OX40 agonist ivuxolimab.

CDR3 in DNA: TGTGCCAGCAAAGAGACAGGGGGCCCGAACACTGAAGCTTTCTTT. Amino acids: CASKETGGPNTEAFF. V gene TRBV13 combines with J gene TRBJ1-1; 10 bases line up with TRBD1. The germline V gene encodes CDR1 PRHDT and CDR2 FYEKMQ (reference sequence). With V trimmed by 7 bases and J by 1 base, 6 bases remained unmatched. The CDR3 consists of 15 residues.